The rows below give T cell receptor beta chains drawn from one sample of a study of cytomegalovirus exposure and HLA in healthy donors. Repertoires were generated with immunoSEQ multiplex PCR, while TCRdb's copy carries only in-frame clones and drops some. This table holds 140,000 to 150,000 clones, roughly 80% found once. The sequenced sample was PBMCs. These receptors were collected from a woman in her 30s in good health and CMV-seronegative. Both conserved end residues are part of each CDR3. Each record gives: J gene, V gene, CDR3 protein.

J: TRBJ1-1; V: TRBV18; CDR3: CASSPPGLRTEAFF
J: TRBJ2-3; V: TRBV7-9; CDR3: CASSLSGDTQYF
J: TRBJ1-2; V: TRBV30; CDR3: CAWSVGDTGLGYGYTF
J: TRBJ2-1; V: TRBV11-3; CDR3: CASSLGEGGGSTTTYNEQFF
J: TRBJ1-1; V: TRBV30; CDR3: CAWSVRGDTEAFF
J: TRBJ2-7; V: TRBV29-1; CDR3: CSVLLRDRGPYEQYF
J: TRBJ2-7; V: TRBV30; CDR3: CAWNPGTVREQYF
J: TRBJ2-1; V: TRBV7-3; CDR3: CASSLSAGVGNEQFF
J: TRBJ1-1; V: TRBV29-1; CDR3: CSVGERGAFF
J: TRBJ1-5; V: TRBV4-1; CDR3: CASSQVYNSNQPQHF
J: TRBJ1-1; V: TRBV18; CDR3: CASSPRAGGRMHTEAFF
J: TRBJ2-1; V: TRBV29-1; CDR3: CSVVRWGAYNEQFF
J: TRBJ2-3; V: TRBV7-3; CDR3: CASSLMAGASTDTQYF
J: TRBJ2-7; V: TRBV5-1; CDR3: CASSPGGGGSEQYF
J: TRBJ1-6; V: TRBV6-1; CDR3: CASTRDRAGSPLHF
J: TRBJ2-7; V: TRBV5-4; CDR3: CASSNSGRSSYEQYF
J: TRBJ2-5; V: TRBV5-4; CDR3: CASSGRTGETETQYF
J: TRBJ1-4; V: TRBV5-4; CDR3: CASSSGLSNEKLFF
J: TRBJ1-1; V: TRBV11-3; CDR3: CASSLDPITEAFF
J: TRBJ1-2; V: TRBV7-2; CDR3: CASSRIFPGQGSGDYGYTF
J: TRBJ1-5; V: TRBV6-1; CDR3: CASRQGKADQPQHF
J: TRBJ1-5; V: TRBV6-1; CDR3: CASSEAAGTGAAPQHF
J: TRBJ1-1; V: TRBV10-3; CDR3: CAIRAQAFF
J: TRBJ1-4; V: TRBV7-2; CDR3: CASSSPGQGFATNEKLFF
J: TRBJ2-1; V: TRBV4-1; CDR3: CASSHPFFRDRGHNEQFF
J: TRBJ1-4; V: TRBV10-3; CDR3: CAISGSRGLDEKLFF
J: TRBJ2-1; V: TRBV2; CDR3: CASRRDTRNEQFF
J: TRBJ2-5; V: TRBV10-1; CDR3: CASSESLVGTVNQETQYF
J: TRBJ2-7; V: TRBV7-9; CDR3: CASSFTGSHEQYF
J: TRBJ2-2; V: TRBV5-1; CDR3: CASSLTGTATNTGELFF
J: TRBJ2-2; V: TRBV2; CDR3: CASTGLRHTGELFF
J: TRBJ2-6; V: TRBV10-3; CDR3: CAISEHPGQRGPGANVLTF
J: TRBJ1-4; V: TRBV5-1; CDR3: CASSPTGTGPEKLFF
J: TRBJ1-1; V: TRBV7-6; CDR3: CASSLAVRANDEAFF
J: TRBJ2-3; V: TRBV2; CDR3: CASSSRLAGGTDTQYF
J: TRBJ1-5; V: TRBV19; CDR3: CASSPGTAHQPQHF
J: TRBJ2-3; V: TRBV7-6; CDR3: CASSLGSVSRGDTQYF
J: TRBJ1-1; V: TRBV19; CDR3: CASTLTLSNTEAFF
J: .; V: TRBV29-1; CDR3: CSVTGGYEQYF
J: TRBJ2-2; V: TRBV1; CDR3: CTSSQEPEISRLAGAYTGELFF
J: TRBJ2-1; V: TRBV27; CDR3: CASSLRPVRTSYNEQFF
J: TRBJ2-5; V: TRBV14; CDR3: CASSPFRTTLQETQYF
J: TRBJ1-5; V: TRBV2; CDR3: CASSTDRGRQPQHF
J: TRBJ2-7; V: TRBV7-8; CDR3: CASSLGGQLSSYEQYF
J: TRBJ2-5; V: TRBV2; CDR3: CASSDLGDIEETQYF
J: TRBJ1-1; V: TRBV5-5; CDR3: CASSPEALSMNTEAFF
J: TRBJ2-5; V: TRBV4-3; CDR3: CASSLNRLRGGETQYF
J: TRBJ2-1; V: TRBV27; CDR3: CASNQGSDNSYNEQFF
J: TRBJ2-7; V: TRBV6-1; CDR3: CASSGAGGYEQYF
J: TRBJ2-2; V: TRBV7-9; CDR3: CASASGQLNTGELFF
J: TRBJ2-5; V: TRBV5-1; CDR3: CASSLGTSGSVRETQYF
J: TRBJ1-2; V: TRBV7-7; CDR3: CASSRTNYGYTF
J: TRBJ2-7; V: TRBV27; CDR3: CATTVGEGIYEQYF
J: TRBJ2-2; V: TRBV7-3; CDR3: CASSPPRTGVVAGELFF
J: TRBJ1-2; V: TRBV4-1; CDR3: CASSQSSGTLAYGYTF
J: TRBJ1-2; V: TRBV5-1; CDR3: CASSLLQGAGYGYTF
J: TRBJ1-1; V: TRBV5-6; CDR3: CASSLTGMNTEAFF